This T cell receptor (beta chain) is drawn from a study of blood T cell repertoires in COVID-19. Study overall: Material from acute and convalescent COVID-19 was sourced from the United States, Italy and Spain.

With 2 bases clipped from V and 5 bases from J, the junction kept 5 bases outside the gene matches. The CDR3 is 16 amino acids. Per germline, CDR1 SGHRS and CDR2 YFSETQ. The protocol was immunoSEQ multiplex PCR, while the TCRdb copy is restricted to in-frame clones and leaves out a portion. The sample lists approximately 130,000 clones; approximately 90% were seen once. The sequencing input was peripheral blood. The V and J genes are TRBV5-1 and TRBJ1-4; TRBD1 aligns across 11 bases. The clonotype was recovered from a human donor in a cohort sampled during active COVID-19. The CDR3 sequence: CASSLGGQGENEKLFF. CDR3 nucleotides: TGCGCCAGCAGCTTAGGGGGACAGGGGGAAAATGAAAAACTGTTTTTT.